This entry lists 8 T cell receptor beta chains sequenced from one sample in a study of T-cell reconstitution after alpha-beta-depleted transplantation in children. Unique molecular identifiers featured in how the TCRbeta library was prepared. TCRdb recomputed calls from the PCR reads with MiXCR, one row per CDR3 protein. Of around 700,000 distinct CDR3 sequences listed, 13% are singletons. Sequenced here: PBMCs, sampled before TCRalphabeta/CD19-depleted stem cell transplant. Every receptor here comes from a girl aged 2 to 10 with congenital amegakaryocytic thrombocytopenia, due to receive a stem cell transplant.

At least ten counts were recorded for this clonotype. The chain recombines TRBV7-9 with TRBJ2-5; perhaps TRBD2 as D (6 bases). Germline V gene data show CDR1 as SEHNR and CDR2 as FQNEAQ (reference sequence). V was shortened by 5 bases and J by 0 bases, with 13 bases between the two germline ends. The CDR3 contains 15 residues. CDR3: CASSVYRDYQETQYF. CDR3 coding DNA: TGTGCCAGCAGCGTTTACCGGGACTACCAAGAGACCCAGTACTTC. Based on the CDR3 plus reference TRBV7-9 and TRBJ2-5, the full variable domain is DTGVSQNPRHKITKRGQNVTFRCDPISEHNRLYWYRQTLGQGPEFLTYFQNEAQLEKSRLLSDRFSAERPKGSFSTLEIQRTEQGDSAMYLCASSVYRDYQETQYFGPGTRLLVL.

This clonotype came up many times. The chain uses TRBV5-1 and TRBJ2-1; 7 bases map to TRBD2. The CDR3 is 14 residues long. Germline trimming cut 4 bases from V and 6 bases from J; bases unmatched to any gene: 7. Germline CDR1 is SGHRS and CDR2 is YFSETQ. The CDR3, as DNA: TGCGCCAGCAGCCCCGGTCCGGGGGGCAATGAGCAGTTCTTC. Protein sequence: CASSPGPGGNEQFF. The full variable domain, in which reference TRBV5-1 and TRBJ2-1 provide the parts outside the CDR3, is KAGVTQTPRYLIKTRGQQVTLSCSPISGHRSVSWYQQTPGQGLQFLFEYFSETQRNKGNFPGRFSGRQFSNSRSEMNVSTLELGDSALYLCASSPGPGGNEQFFGPGTRLTVL.

CDR3 loop: CATSDPGDTTNEKLFF. CDR3 DNA: TGTGCCACCAGTGATCCAGGGGATACAACTAATGAAAAACTGTTTTTT. The gene calls are TRBV24-1 and TRBJ1-4; possibly TRBD1 for D (6 bases). The CDR3 is made up of 16 amino acids. Per the germline V gene, CDR1 is KGHDR and CDR2 is SFDVKD. Trimming stripped 3 bases from V and 0 bases from J, with 10 bases between.

Worth noting for this clonotype: A clone one base away is much larger, so this may be a read error. V is TRBV20-1 and J is TRBJ2-7; D is undetermined. This CDR3 is built from 15 residues. V shed 7 bases and J shed 2 bases, with 21 bases lying between them. Per germline, CDR1 DFQATT and CDR2 SNEGSKA (reference sequence). The chain's CDR3 is CSVGIGQLKTYEQYF. The CDR3 coding sequence is TGCAGTGTTGGGATTGGCCAGTTAAAAACCTACGAGCAGTACTTC.

Ten or more counts support this clonotype. V is TRBV5-1 and J is TRBJ2-1, with D possibly TRBD1 on 6 matching bases. V was trimmed by 6 bases and J by 5 bases, leaving 15 bases between them. The CDR3 is 14 residues long. The V gene's germline CDR1 is SGHRS and CDR2 YFSETQ. The DNA for the CDR3 is TGCGCCAGCAAACAGGGCTTAAGCGACAATGAGCAGTTCTTC. Its translation: CASKQGLSDNEQFF. The full variable domain, its missing parts supplied by reference TRBV5-1 and TRBJ2-1, is KAGVTQTPRYLIKTRGQQVTLSCSPISGHRSVSWYQQTPGQGLQFLFEYFSETQRNKGNFPGRFSGRQFSNSRSEMNVSTLELGDSALYLCASKQGLSDNEQFFGPGTRLTVL.

This clonotype was observed at least ten times. This chain joins TRBV7-8 and TRBJ2-3; D gene unclear. The V and J ends lost 4 bases and 4 bases respectively, with 6 bases between them. Germline CDR1 and CDR2: SGHVS and FQNEAQ. This CDR3 has 12 amino acids. The CDR3 spells CASSSRPDTQYF. CDR3 in DNA: TGTGCCAGCAGCTCCCGGCCAGATACGCAGTATTTT. Together with reference TRBV7-8 and TRBJ2-3, the CDR3 gives the full variable domain: GAGVSQSPRYKVAKRGQDVALRCDPISGHVSLFWYQQALGQGPEFLTYFQNEAQLDKSGLPSDRFFAERPEGSVSTLKIQRTQQEDSAVYLCASSSRPDTQYFGPGTRLTVL.

This clonotype was detected many times. This chain links TRBV12-3 or TRBV12-4 with TRBJ2-3; D remains unclear. V dropped 2 bases and J dropped 0 bases, with 6 bases sitting between them. The CDR3 extends over 14 amino acids. CDR3 amino acids: CASSLLGSTDTQYF. The DNA of the CDR3 is TGTGCCAGCAGTTTATTGGGCAGCACAGATACGCAGTATTTT.

This clonotype came up many times. The V and J genes are TRBV5-1 and TRBJ2-1, with D unclear. Trimming cost V 2 bases and J 8 bases, with 11 bases left between them. The germline CDR1 and CDR2 sequences are SGHRS and YFSETQ. The CDR3 sequence is 13 residues long. CDR3 bases: TGCGCCAGCAGCTTCCTTGAACGCGATGAGCAGTTCTTC. Its translation: CASSFLERDEQFF.